This TCR beta chain was sequenced during a study of blood T cell repertoires in COVID-19. The ends were cut back, 8 bases at V and 6 bases at J, with 22 bases in the middle. Germline CDR1 is LNHDA and CDR2 is SQIVND (reference sequence). This CDR3 is built from 15 residues. Profiled with immunoSEQ multiplex PCR; TCRdb holds only in-frame clones, not every one. The table includes approximately 170,000 clones, around 82% detected once. This chain connects TRBV19 to TRBJ1-2, with D tentatively TRBD1 (6 bases). This sequence was found in a woman aged 45-60 years in a cohort exposed to, infected with or recovered from COVID-19 (not recorded which). Sequencing was done on a sample of PBMCs or T cells enriched from blood (not recorded which). CDR3 region: CASENTAPGVHGYTF. The CDR3 DNA sequence: TGTGCCAGTGAAAACACGGCACCAGGGGTTCATGGCTACACCTTC.